Each of the 19 T cell receptor beta chains below was sequenced from the same sample in a study of Ad26.COV2.S vaccination and SARS-CoV-2 variants. The treatment denotes: some 20 received Ad26.COV2.S at low or high dose, single or two shots; about 5 received placebo; per-sample allocation not given. Specimens were obtained on day 63 following the first vaccine or placebo injection. The assay was immunoSEQ multiplex PCR, and TCRdb's table has in-frame clones only and misses some. The table includes about 350,000 clones, around 89% detected once. Sequenced material: peripheral blood, taken in a trial of Ad26.COV2.S vaccine versus placebo. These receptors were obtained from a person aged 18-65 years who received the Ad26.COV2.S COVID-19 vaccine or a placebo.

CDR3 DNA: TGTGCCAGCAGCCAAAAATCTGGGGATTCACCCCTCCACTTT. As protein: CASSQKSGDSPLHF. V and J are TRBV5-5 and TRBJ1-6; D ambiguous. The V end lost 4 bases, the J end lost 8 bases, and 13 bases lay between the germline ends. The V gene's germline CDR1 is SGHKS and CDR2 YYEKEE (reference sequence). The CDR3 spans 14 residues. Based on the CDR3 plus reference TRBV5-5 and TRBJ1-6, the full variable domain is DAGVTQSPTHLIKTRGQQVTLRCSPISGHKSVSWYQQVLGQGPQFIFQYYEKEERGRGNFPDRFSARQFPNYSSELNVNALLLGDSALYLCASSQKSGDSPLHFGNGTRLTVT.

The CDR3 sequence is CASSEGPGELFF. CDR3 DNA: TGTGCCAGCAGTGAGGGACCCGGGGAGCTGTTTTTT. The chain couples TRBV2 to TRBJ2-2; TRBD1 or TRBD2 may be the D gene (5 bases each). Germline lookup yields CDR1 SNHLY and CDR2 FYNNEI. This CDR3 spans 12 amino acids. Between the trimmed V and J ends, which lost 3 bases and 6 bases, there was a span of 5 bases.

This chain uses TRBV18 with TRBJ2-5, with TRBD2 matching 10 bases. The CDR3 is 16 residues long. The J segment lost 5 bases and the V segment lost 2 bases, leaving 8 bases of the junction unmatched. Germline CDR1 KGHSH, CDR2 LQKENI. CDR3 sequence reads: CASSPEASGSQETQYF. DNA for the CDR3: TGTGCCAGCTCACCAGAGGCTAGCGGGAGTCAGGAGACCCAGTACTTC.

Concerning this clone: This sample includes further DNA sequences coding for the same CDR3. J is TRBJ2-3 and V is TRBV9; D uncertain. Germline-derived CDR1 and CDR2 are SGDLS and YYNGEE. V was clipped by 2 bases and J by 0 bases, with 4 bases between them. CDR3 length: 13 residues. CDR3 sequence (DNA): TGTGCCAGCAGCGTGGGTAGCACAGATACGCAGTATTTT. Its protein product is CASSVGSTDTQYF.

This chain links TRBV7-9 with TRBJ2-1; D possibly corresponds to TRBD1 (6 bases). CDR3 length: 17 amino acids. Per the germline V gene, CDR1 is SEHNR and CDR2 is FQNEAQ (reference sequence). Trimming removed 4 bases at V and 0 bases at J, with 16 bases between. The CDR3 spells CASSSAPQGSSYNEQFF. The DNA for the CDR3 is TGTGCCAGCAGCTCCGCTCCTCAGGGGAGCTCCTACAATGAGCAGTTCTTC.

This clone has more than one count but fewer than ten. The gene calls are TRBV27 and TRBJ1-6, with unresolved D. The CDR3 contains 17 residues. The V end lost 0 bases, the J end lost 7 bases, and 16 bases lay between the germline ends. CDR1 is MNHEY, CDR2 SMNVEV, per germline (reference sequence). CDR3 loop: CASSLSSWYGPNSPLHF. The CDR3, as DNA: TGTGCCAGCAGTTTATCGAGTTGGTATGGTCCGAATTCACCCCTCCACTTT.

The rearrangement joins TRBV3-1 (or the pseudogene TRBV3-2) to TRBJ1-2; no clear D gene. Deletions cut 2 bases from V and 2 bases from J, with 12 bases between. Germline V gene data show CDR1 as LGHDT and CDR2 as YNNKEL (reference sequence). CDR3 length: 15 amino acids. The DNA for the CDR3 is TGTGCCAGCAGCCAATCTCTGATGGTCAACTATGGCTACACCTTC. This translates into CASSQSLMVNYGYTF.

The chain employs TRBV28 and TRBJ1-2; no clear D gene. The CDR3 loop spans 11 amino acids. Trimming left V 5 bases short and J 4 bases short, with 5 bases between. Per germline, CDR1 MDHEN and CDR2 SYDVKM. CDR3: CASSTPYGYTF. In DNA, the CDR3 is TGTGCCAGCAGTACCCCCTATGGCTACACCTTC.

The chain links TRBV5-1 to TRBJ2-2; 7 nucleotides align to TRBD2. Trimming took 3 bases from V and 3 from J; bases not matched to a gene: 8. Germline-derived CDR1 and CDR2 are SGHRS and YFSETQ. CDR3 length: 16 residues. The CDR3 DNA is TGCGCCAGCAGCTACTCGGGGGGTTCTTACACCGGGGAGCTGTTTTTT. It is translated as CASSYSGGSYTGELFF. Full variable domain (rest looked up from reference TRBV5-1 and TRBJ2-2): KAGVTQTPRYLIKTRGQQVTLSCSPISGHRSVSWYQQTPGQGLQFLFEYFSETQRNKGNFPGRFSGRQFSNSRSEMNVSTLELGDSALYLCASSYSGGSYTGELFFGEGSRLTVL.

The rearrangement links TRBV2 to TRBJ2-2, with D unresolved. The V gene lost 5 bases and the J gene lost 4 bases, with 2 bases spanning the gap. The CDR3 contains 11 residues. Looked up from germline, CDR1 is SNHLY and CDR2 is FYNNEI. CDR3 coding DNA: TGTGCCAGCAGTTTCACCGGGGAGCTGTTTTTT. Protein sequence: CASSFTGELFF.

V gene TRBV6-5 combines with J gene TRBJ2-2, with D tentatively TRBD1 or TRBD2 (6 bases each). Germline CDR1 MNHEY, CDR2 SVGAGI. CDR3 length: 15 amino acids. V shed 2 bases and J shed 5 bases, with 12 bases lying between them. As DNA, the CDR3 is TGTGCCAGCAGTTACGGCCGGGGGCGTACCGGGGAGCTGTTTTTT. It encodes CASSYGRGRTGELFF.

The rearrangement joins TRBV6-5 to TRBJ1-2, with unresolved D. Trimming shortened V by 6 bases and J by 0 bases, and 14 bases separated the two germline ends. Germline V gene sequence: CDR1 MNHEY, CDR2 SVGAGI. The CDR3 totals 15 residues. The CDR3 nucleotides are TGTGCCAGCAGGGGTCTGTGGAAAACTAACTATGGCTACACCTTC. Residues: CASRGLWKTNYGYTF.

As to this clone: Additional DNA sequences in this sample encode the identical CDR3. V usage is TRBV12-3 or TRBV12-4 and J usage is TRBJ1-5; D is unresolved. Trimming left V 1 base short and J 1 base short, with 2 bases between. There are 13 residues in the CDR3. CDR3 in amino acids: CASSLGSNQPQHF. CDR3 bases: TGTGCCAGCAGTTTAGGCAGCAATCAGCCCCAGCATTTT.

V gene TRBV9 combines with J gene TRBJ1-4; 7 positions match TRBD1. Looked up from germline, CDR1 is SGDLS and CDR2 is YYNGEE. CDR3 length: 15 amino acids. The V gene end was trimmed by 4 bases and the J gene end by 2 bases; junction bases not matched to a gene: 5. The CDR3 here is CASSPGQATNEKLFF. Written as DNA, the CDR3 is TGTGCCAGCAGCCCAGGACAGGCCACTAATGAAAAACTGTTTTTT.

This chain joins TRBV11-2 and TRBJ2-5; 7 bases line up with TRBD2. Germline V gene data show CDR1 as SGHAT and CDR2 as FQNNGV. The J segment lost 3 bases and the V segment lost 5 bases, leaving 12 bases of the junction unmatched. The CDR3 is 16 amino acids. CDR3 protein: CASSPIGRVTEETQYF. CDR3 sequence (DNA): TGTGCCAGCAGCCCCATAGGGAGGGTAACTGAAGAGACCCAGTACTTC.

This clone was picked up a small number of times. This chain uses TRBV19 with TRBJ1-1, with D maybe TRBD1 (5 bases). This CDR3 contains 14 residues. Germline V lookup: CDR1 LNHDA, CDR2 SQIVND (reference sequence). The ends were cut back, 6 bases at V and 1 base at J, with 12 bases in the middle. CDR3 nucleotides: TGTGCCAGTAGGACCCTAGGGGAGAACACTGAAGCTTTCTTT. It is translated as CASRTLGENTEAFF.

This clone has just one count. This chain links TRBV2 with TRBJ1-1, with 7 bases matching TRBD1. CDR1 and CDR2 (germline): SNHLY, FYNNEI. This CDR3 has 15 residues. J was trimmed by 0 bases and V by 6 bases; bases with no gene match: 7. As DNA, the CDR3 is TGTGCCAGCAGGCCCGGGACAGAATTGAACACTGAAGCTTTCTTT. It codes for CASRPGTELNTEAFF.

CDR3 sequence reads: CASSTQGRDQPQHF. The DNA for the CDR3 is TGTGCCAGTAGCACACAGGGGAGGGATCAGCCCCAGCATTTT. The chain carries TRBV19 and TRBJ1-5; the match to TRBD1 covers 7 bases. The CDR3 has 14 amino acids. Germline loops: CDR1 LNHDA, CDR2 SQIVND (reference sequence). The trim removed 6 bases at V and 5 bases at J, leaving 7 bases unmatched.

The rearrangement uses TRBV3-1 (or the pseudogene TRBV3-2) and TRBJ2-2, with TRBD2 as a possible D gene (7 bases). The CDR3 is 16 residues long. Trimming stripped 1 base from V and 6 bases from J, with 15 bases between. The germline V gene has CDR1 LGHDT and CDR2 YNNKEL (reference sequence). CDR3 nucleotides: TGTGCCAGCAGCCAAGCGGCAGGGGCGGGGGCCGGGGAGCTGTTTTTT. Protein sequence: CASSQAAGAGAGELFF.